This TCR beta chain was observed in a study of T cells in Graves' hyperthyroidism and ophthalmopathy. This clonotype has a handful of counts. RNA transcripts served as the template for amplifying TCR beta CDR3 regions. When the TCR CDR3 underwent first-round RT-PCR, the HTBI primer set was used. TCRdb processed the multiplex PCR reads anew with MiXCR; each CDR3 protein has one entry. Of a few hundred thousand distinct CDR3 sequences in the sample, over 20% were seen once. The length of the CDR3 is 13 residues. Germline values: CDR1 GTSNPN, CDR2 SVGIG (reference sequence). Deletions cut 4 bases from V and 0 bases from J, with 9 bases between.

The source material was blood. The clonotype originates from a man aged 25 to 40 with Graves' ophthalmopathy. The chain carries TRBV30 and TRBJ1-1; weak D call: TRBD1 (5 bases). The CDR3 reads CAWNTGLNTEAFF. The CDR3 coding sequence is TGTGCCTGGAATACAGGACTGAACACTGAAGCTTTCTTT.